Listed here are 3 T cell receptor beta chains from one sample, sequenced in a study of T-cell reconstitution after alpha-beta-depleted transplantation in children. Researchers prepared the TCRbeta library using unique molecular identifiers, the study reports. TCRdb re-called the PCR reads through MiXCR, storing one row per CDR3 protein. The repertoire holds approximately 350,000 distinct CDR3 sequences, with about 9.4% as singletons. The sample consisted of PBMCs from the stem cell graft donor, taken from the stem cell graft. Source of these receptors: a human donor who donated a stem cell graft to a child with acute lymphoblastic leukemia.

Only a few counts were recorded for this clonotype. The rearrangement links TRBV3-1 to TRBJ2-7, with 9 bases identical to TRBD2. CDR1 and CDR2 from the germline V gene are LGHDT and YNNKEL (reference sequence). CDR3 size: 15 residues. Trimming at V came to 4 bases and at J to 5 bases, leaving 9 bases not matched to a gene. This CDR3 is CASSPLGLAVNEQYF. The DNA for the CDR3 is TGTGCCAGCAGCCCGCTGGGACTAGCTGTGAACGAGCAGTACTTC.

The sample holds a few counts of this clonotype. CDR3 coding DNA: TGCGCCAGCAGCCCCGACGCGGGGCGCGGCTACACCTTC. Its protein product is CASSPDAGRGYTF. The chain carries TRBV5-1 and TRBJ1-2, with D possibly TRBD1 on 5 matching bases. Germline V CDR1 and CDR2: SGHRS, YFSETQ. The CDR3 is 13 residues long. Trimming pared 4 bases from V and 8 bases from J, leaving 15 bases between.

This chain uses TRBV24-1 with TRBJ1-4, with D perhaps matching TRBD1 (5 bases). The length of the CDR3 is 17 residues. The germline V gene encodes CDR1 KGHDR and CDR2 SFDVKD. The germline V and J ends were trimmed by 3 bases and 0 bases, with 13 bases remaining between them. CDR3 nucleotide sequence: TGTGCCACCAGTGATGGGCGACAGACCGCAACTAATGAAAAACTGTTTTTT. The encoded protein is CATSDGRQTATNEKLFF.